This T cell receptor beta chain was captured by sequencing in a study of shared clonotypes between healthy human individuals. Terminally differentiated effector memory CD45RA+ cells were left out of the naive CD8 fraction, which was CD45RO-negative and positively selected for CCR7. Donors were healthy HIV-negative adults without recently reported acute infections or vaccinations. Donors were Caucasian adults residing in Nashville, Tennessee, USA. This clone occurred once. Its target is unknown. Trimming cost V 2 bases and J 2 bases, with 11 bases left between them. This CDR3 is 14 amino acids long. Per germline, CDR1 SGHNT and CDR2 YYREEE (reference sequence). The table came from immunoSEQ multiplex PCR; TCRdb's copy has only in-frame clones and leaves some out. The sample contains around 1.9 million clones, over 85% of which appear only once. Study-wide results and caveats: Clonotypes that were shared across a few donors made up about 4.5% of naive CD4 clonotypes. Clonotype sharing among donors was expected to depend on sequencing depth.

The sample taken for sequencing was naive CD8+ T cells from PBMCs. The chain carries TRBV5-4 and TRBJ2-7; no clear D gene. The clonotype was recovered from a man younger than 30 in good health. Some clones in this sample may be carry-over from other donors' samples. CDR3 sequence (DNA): TGTGCCAGCAGCTTAGAAAGACGGGCCTACGAGCAGTACTTC. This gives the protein CASSLERRAYEQYF.